The subject of this entry is one T cell receptor (beta chain). Its antigen is not known. A second PCR of 7 to 11 cycles used a sample-barcoded 5' primer and a J-beta primer mix. TCRdb re-called the 5' RACE reads through MiXCR, storing one row per CDR3 protein. The repertoire holds more than 650,000 distinct CDR3 sequences, about a fifth seen once, with about 22% in the top ten. V lost 3 bases and J lost 5; bases outside the gene matches: 7. The CDR3 has 15 residues. Germline assignment: CDR1 SQVTM and CDR2 ANQGSEA. These data come from a study of blood T cells in healthy people across ages. Study conclusions and caveats: As age increased, TCR beta diversity per million T cells fell in a roughly linear fashion. Unsorted PBMCs prevented conclusive naive versus antigen-experienced comparison.

The sequence was obtained from a man in his 70s in good health. Sequencing was performed on blood. The rearrangement uses TRBV29-1 and TRBJ2-1; 10 bases match TRBD2. CDR3 nucleotides: TGCAGCGTTGAGACGGGGCTAGCGGGGGACAATGAGCAGTTCTTC. It codes for CSVETGLAGDNEQFF.